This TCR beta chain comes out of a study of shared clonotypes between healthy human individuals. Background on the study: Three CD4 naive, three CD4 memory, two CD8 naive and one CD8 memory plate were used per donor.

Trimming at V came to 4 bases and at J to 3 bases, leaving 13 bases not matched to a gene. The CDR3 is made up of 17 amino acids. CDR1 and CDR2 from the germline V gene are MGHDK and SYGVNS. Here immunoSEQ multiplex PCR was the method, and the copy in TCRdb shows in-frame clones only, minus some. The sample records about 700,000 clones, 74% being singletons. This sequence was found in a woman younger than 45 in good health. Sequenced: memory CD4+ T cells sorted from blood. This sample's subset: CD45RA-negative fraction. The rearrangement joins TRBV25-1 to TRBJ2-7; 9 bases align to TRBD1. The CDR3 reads CASSGSNPGQGFYEQYF. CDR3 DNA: TGTGCCAGCAGTGGCTCAAATCCGGGACAGGGTTTCTACGAGCAGTACTTC.